This T cell receptor beta chain originates from a study of blood T cells in healthy people across ages. Study results and limitations: Naive T cell percentage showed a strong correlation with the diversity of TCR beta. Long-lived and aged donors differed, with more naive CD4+ cells and higher diversity in the long-lived.

The length of the CDR3 is 13 residues. Germline-derived CDR1 and CDR2 are MNHEY and SVGEGT. Points on this clonotype: Its target is not known. A junction end diverges from the germline sequence, so it may reflect a read error.

Donors gave 8 to 10 milliliters of peripheral blood apiece. Primed by a sample-barcoded 5' primer and a J-beta primer mix, a second PCR proceeded for 7 to 11 cycles. Each cDNA molecule received a tag from a template-switch adaptor that had 12 random nucleotides. TCRdb itself ran the 5' RACE reads through MiXCR, one entry per CDR3 protein. This table has around 670,000 distinct CDR3 sequences, roughly 31% appearing once. The specimen sequenced was blood. V usage is TRBV6-2 or TRBV6-3 and J usage is TRBJ1-2; possible D gene TRBD1, 5 bases. The origin of this receptor is a woman of 80 years or more in good health. The CDR3 protein is CAGSYGADYGYTF. The DNA for the CDR3 is TGTGCCGGCAGTTACGGGGCAGACTATGGCTACACCTTC.